What follows are 8 T cell receptor beta chains derived from one specimen sequenced in a study of T-cell memory formation after mild COVID-19 (TCRdb year 2021). The library was produced with 5' RACE. The listed sequencing device is Illumina NovaSeq 6000. Using fastp trimming at Q25 and MiXCR clonotype assembly, TCRdb reanalyzed the public sequencing data and kept in-frame beta chains. Duplicate CDR3 protein sequences are folded into a single record with the most common DNA and genes. Across this sample there are over 120,000 distinct CDR3 sequences, with approximately 25% seen only once. Approximately 25% of the sample comes from the top ten. Sequencing used PBMCs or a T cell subset sorted from them (not recorded which). The source of these receptors is an adult woman who had mild COVID-19 (a few samples of this study predate the infection). The sample titles of this study are shuffled in the database, so cell type and time point are left out; the donor was told from shared clones.

This clonotype was observed a few times. The genes are TRBV15 and TRBJ2-7; no firm D call. The CDR3 covers 12 residues. Trimming cost V 0 bases and J 3 bases, with 3 bases left between them. CDR1 and CDR2 from the germline V gene are LNHNV and YYDKDF (reference sequence). The CDR3 nucleotides read TGTGCCACCAGCAGAGATCTCTACGAGCAGTACTTC. Translated: CATSRDLYEQYF.

The CDR3 sequence is CASSQDPSGSGKNEQYF. The CDR3 coding sequence is TGCGCCAGCAGCCAAGACCCTAGCGGGAGCGGGAAAAACGAGCAGTACTTC. The V call is TRBV4-3, the J call TRBJ2-7, with 10 nucleotides matching TRBD2. CDR1 and CDR2 (germline): LGHNA, YSLEER. CDR3 length equals 17 residues. J gave up 5 bases and V 0 bases, and 10 bases lay outside the gene matches.

The chain links TRBV6-2 or TRBV6-3 to TRBJ2-5; TRBD2 matches 7 bases. Germline V gene data show CDR1 as MNHEY and CDR2 as SVGEGT. V was pared by 5 bases and J by 5 bases, with 5 bases of the junction left unmatched. This CDR3 is built from 13 residues. The CDR3 DNA follows: TGTGCCAGCAGTCGAGCGGGAAGGGAGACCCAGTACTTC. Translated: CASSRAGRETQYF.

This clonotype has more than one count but fewer than ten. The V and J genes are TRBV5-5 and TRBJ2-7; D is unresolved. Germline-derived CDR1 and CDR2 are SGHKS and YYEKEE (reference sequence). The CDR3 has 12 residues. V was shortened by 7 bases and J by 7 bases, with 15 bases between the two germline ends. The CDR3 loop is CASCSVMEEQYF. In nucleotides, the CDR3 is TGTGCCAGCTGTTCGGTCATGGAGGAGCAGTACTTC.

This clonotype was detected only a few times. The genes are TRBV29-1 and TRBJ2-2; the match to TRBD1 covers 8 bases. The CDR3 consists of 14 residues. Germline CDR1 and CDR2: SQVTM and ANQGSEA. The J segment lost 4 bases and the V segment lost 6 bases, leaving 7 bases of the junction unmatched. CDR3 in amino acids: CSVQGQGITGELFF. The CDR3 DNA reads TGCAGCGTCCAAGGACAGGGTATCACCGGGGAGCTGTTTTTT.

The chain combines TRBV20-1 with TRBJ2-1, with D possibly TRBD2 on 6 matching bases. V lost 1 base and J lost 3, with 10 bases in between. The CDR3 has 14 amino acids. The germline gives CDR1 DFQATT, CDR2 SNEGSKA (reference sequence). CDR3 coding DNA: TGCAGTGCTAGAGTGGGGGGTTACTACAATGAGCAGTTCTTC. The encoded protein is CSARVGGYYNEQFF.

This clonotype showed up just a few times. The rearrangement joins TRBV5-1 to TRBJ2-1; 11 bases are shared with TRBD1. The CDR3 is 16 residues long. In germline, CDR1 is SGHRS, CDR2 YFSETQ. Germline trimming cut 0 bases from V and 8 bases from J; bases unmatched to any gene: 7. DNA of the CDR3: TGCGCCAGCAGCTTGGGAGGACAGGGGGCGCGGGATGAGCAGTTCTTC. Protein: CASSLGGQGARDEQFF. Drawing the rest from reference TRBV5-1 and TRBJ2-1, the complete variable domain is KAGVTQTPRYLIKTRGQQVTLSCSPISGHRSVSWYQQTPGQGLQFLFEYFSETQRNKGNFPGRFSGRQFSNSRSEMNVSTLELGDSALYLCASSLGGQGARDEQFFGPGTRLTVL.

This clonotype occurred a few times. V usage is TRBV14 and J usage is TRBJ2-7; tentative D call: TRBD2 (5 bases). The V end was cut by 1 base, the J end by 6 bases, with 10 bases between. CDR3 length: 13 amino acids. Germline-derived CDR1 and CDR2 are SGHDN and FVKESK. CDR3 nucleotides: TGTGCCAGCAGCCAAGTAAACCTAGCCGAGCAGTACTTC. Its translation: CASSQVNLAEQYF.